The 30 T cell receptor beta chains reported below all come from one sample, sequenced in a study of blood T cell repertoires in COVID-19. Clones were read by immunoSEQ multiplex PCR, and TCRdb kept only the in-frame ones, dropping some. The sample includes 200,000 to 250,000 clones, roughly 84% of them seen just once. The sample taken for sequencing was peripheral blood. These receptors all stem from a man in his thirties or forties with active or convalescent COVID-19.

The rearrangement uses TRBV6-5 and TRBJ1-2; 7 bases match TRBD1. This CDR3 region has 14 residues. The trim removed 7 bases at V and 1 base at J, leaving 6 bases unmatched. Germline V gives CDR1 MNHEY, CDR2 SVGAGI. CDR3 in DNA: TGTGCCAGCAATCGACAGGGCCTTAACTATGGCTACACCTTC. Translated, it gives CASNRQGLNYGYTF.

The V gene is TRBV18, the J gene TRBJ1-6; 7 positions match TRBD1. Germline V gene data show CDR1 as KGHSH and CDR2 as LQKENI. The length of the CDR3 is 15 residues. J gave up 7 bases and V 11 bases, and 14 bases lay outside the gene matches. CDR3 in amino acids: CARRPKTGVNSPLHF. Here the CDR3 DNA reads TGTGCCCGTAGGCCTAAAACAGGGGTCAATTCACCCCTCCACTTT. Looking up the rest from reference TRBV18 and TRBJ1-6 gives the full variable domain: NAGVMQNPRHLVRRRGQEARLRCSPMKGHSHVYWYRQLPEEGLKFMVYLQKENIIDESGMPKERFSAEFPKEGPSILRIQQVVRGDSAAYFCARRPKTGVNSPLHFGNGTRLTVT.

The chain couples TRBV18 to TRBJ2-7; a weak D match, TRBD1 (5 bases). In germline, CDR1 is KGHSH, CDR2 LQKENI. V was cut by 2 bases and J by 4 bases, with 9 bases left in between. The CDR3 has 13 residues. This chain's CDR3 is CASSPKQDYEQYF. DNA of the CDR3: TGTGCCAGCTCACCAAAACAGGATTACGAGCAGTACTTC.

This clone was seen more than once but under ten times. The chain joins TRBV9 to TRBJ1-6; unclear D gene. Germline V gene lookup returns CDR1 SGDLS and CDR2 YYNGEE. The CDR3 is made up of 17 amino acids. Between the trimmed V and J ends, which lost 0 bases and 6 bases, there was a span of 16 bases. The CDR3 bases are TGTGCCAGCAGCGTAGATATCAGCGGAGGTTTTAATTCACCCCTCCACTTT. This gives the protein CASSVDISGGFNSPLHF.

This sequence joins TRBV5-1 and TRBJ1-1; D is possibly TRBD1 (6 bases). The V end was cut by 2 bases, the J end by 4 bases, with 12 bases between. The CDR3 extends over 14 amino acids. Per germline, CDR1 SGHRS and CDR2 YFSETQ. The CDR3 nucleotides are TGCGCCAGCAGCTTCAGGGCCAGGGGCACTGAAGCTTTCTTT. It encodes CASSFRARGTEAFF. Drawing the rest from reference TRBV5-1 and TRBJ1-1, the complete variable domain is KAGVTQTPRYLIKTRGQQVTLSCSPISGHRSVSWYQQTPGQGLQFLFEYFSETQRNKGNFPGRFSGRQFSNSRSEMNVSTLELGDSALYLCASSFRARGTEAFFGQGTRLTVV.

The J gene is TRBJ2-5, the V gene TRBV7-8; D ambiguous. In germline, CDR1 is SGHVS, CDR2 FQNEAQ. Trimming removed 1 base from V and 4 bases from J, with 16 bases in between. This CDR3 spans 16 amino acids. CDR3 sequence (DNA): TGTGCCAGCAGCTTAGGGTCTAGTTTCTCCGCAGAGACCCAGTACTTC. Residues: CASSLGSSFSAETQYF.

The J gene is TRBJ2-5, the V gene TRBV3-1 (or the pseudogene TRBV3-2); D unclear. The CDR3 extends over 14 amino acids. The V gene lost 1 base and the J gene lost 4 bases, with 10 bases spanning the gap. CDR1 and CDR2 from the germline V gene are LGHDT and YNNKEL (reference sequence). The CDR3 sequence is CASSQVAQRETQYF. The CDR3 DNA is TGTGCCAGCAGCCAAGTTGCACAGAGAGAGACCCAGTACTTC.

This rearrangement joins TRBV19 to TRBJ2-5; TRBD1 matches at 8 bases. V dropped 6 bases and J dropped 2; count of bases not matched to a gene: 11. CDR3 size: 16 residues. The germline V gene has CDR1 LNHDA and CDR2 SQIVND (reference sequence). The CDR3 bases are TGTGCCAGTAGAGGGACAGGAGGAGGGCATCAAGAGACCCAGTACTTC. It encodes CASRGTGGGHQETQYF.

Concerning this clone: One end of the junction does not line up with germline, which may come from a read error. The genes are TRBV24-1 and TRBJ2-2; 9 bases align to TRBD2. The CDR3 has 17 residues. Germline-derived CDR1 and CDR2 are KGHDR and SFDVKD. CDR3 sequence (DNA): TGTGCCACCCGTGATTGGGGGCGGGGGGGCGACACCGGGGAGCTGTTTTTT. The encoded protein is CATRDWGRGGDTGELFF.

This chain links TRBV24-1 with TRBJ2-3; TRBD2 aligns across 9 bases. The CDR3 consists of 16 residues. From germline, CDR1 is KGHDR and CDR2 SFDVKD. Trimming at V came to 3 bases and at J to 1 base, leaving 4 bases not matched to a gene. The CDR3 region is CATSDPVAGGTDTQYF. The CDR3 nucleotides are TGTGCCACCAGTGATCCGGTAGCGGGGGGCACAGATACGCAGTATTTT.

V and J are TRBV14 and TRBJ2-2; 8 bases match TRBD1. Germline CDR1 and CDR2: SGHDN and FVKESK. After removal of 1 base from V and 4 bases from J, the junction contained 11 bases not matched to a gene. CDR3 length: 18 residues. CDR3 region: CASSQGTRTGLGTGELFF. Here the CDR3 DNA reads TGTGCCAGCAGCCAAGGGACAAGGACAGGGCTAGGCACCGGGGAGCTGTTTTTT.

The chain is built from TRBV5-4 and TRBJ2-3; TRBD2 aligns across 7 bases. The trim removed 2 bases at V and 3 bases at J, leaving 3 bases unmatched. The CDR3 has 14 amino acids. Germline V CDR1 and CDR2: SGHNT, YYREEE (reference sequence). CDR3 coding DNA: TGTGCCAGCAGCTTTGGGGGGGGGACAGATACGCAGTATTTT. Protein product: CASSFGGGTDTQYF. The variable domain in full, completed from reference TRBV5-4 and TRBJ2-3, reads ETGVTQSPTHLIKTRGQQVTLRCSSQSGHNTVSWYQQALGQGPQFIFQYYREEENGRGNFPPRFSGLQFPNYSSELNVNALELDDSALYLCASSFGGGTDTQYFGPGTRLTVL.

The V call is TRBV27, the J call TRBJ1-3; D is perhaps TRBD1 (5 bases). Germline CDR1 and CDR2: MNHEY and SMNVEV (reference sequence). CDR3 size: 15 residues. V lost 6 bases to trimming and J lost 4 bases, with 16 bases between them. The CDR3 sequence: CASRDQGVGGNTIYF. CDR3 in DNA: TGTGCCAGCAGGGATCAAGGGGTAGGAGGAAACACCATATATTTT.

The rearrangement uses TRBV9 and TRBJ1-6, with 8 bases aligning to TRBD1. Per the germline V gene, CDR1 is SGDLS and CDR2 is YYNGEE. The J segment lost 7 bases and the V segment lost 3 bases, leaving 9 bases of the junction unmatched. The CDR3 is made up of 16 amino acids. This CDR3 is CASSARSGTGNSPLHF. The DNA for the CDR3 is TGTGCCAGCAGCGCGAGATCCGGGACAGGAAATTCACCCCTCCACTTT.

V gene TRBV2 combines with J gene TRBJ1-6; 7 bases are a match to TRBD1. There are 14 residues in the CDR3. The trim removed 7 bases at V and 13 bases at J, leaving 13 bases unmatched. The germline V gene has CDR1 SNHLY and CDR2 FYNNEI. The CDR3 DNA reads TGTGCCAGCACCGAGGGGGCCTCTGCAGGGCCCCTCCACTTT. Encoded protein: CASTEGASAGPLHF.

This clone came up once. The chain is built from TRBV6-2 or TRBV6-3 and TRBJ2-4; 7 bases agree with TRBD2. The CDR3 sequence is 18 residues long. The V and J ends lost 4 bases and 0 bases, in that order; junction bases with no gene match: 12. Germline CDR1 is MNHEY and CDR2 is SVGEGT. This CDR3 is CASSSPGRGHIAKNIQYF. The CDR3, as DNA: TGTGCCAGCAGTTCGCCGGGGAGGGGTCATATAGCCAAAAACATTCAGTACTTC.

The chain joins TRBV7-9 to TRBJ1-6; 9 bases map to TRBD1. Per germline, CDR1 SEHNR and CDR2 FQNEAQ (reference sequence). The CDR3 covers 15 residues. Losses at the gene ends were 1 base for V and 9 bases for J; bases not matched to a gene: 4. The CDR3 DNA follows: TGTGCCAGCAGCTTAGTGGACAGGGGAAGTTCACCCCTCCACTTT. Translating it yields CASSLVDRGSSPLHF.

The chain employs TRBV11-2 and TRBJ2-3; 8 positions agree with TRBD2. CDR3 size: 15 residues. The ends lost 5 bases at V and 3 bases at J; junction bases unmatched: 7. Looked up from germline, CDR1 is SGHAT and CDR2 is FQNNGV. The CDR3 loop is CASSTRGGVTDTQYF. The CDR3 region has the DNA TGTGCCAGCAGCACCCGGGGGGGCGTAACAGATACGCAGTATTTT.

The V gene is TRBV28, the J gene TRBJ2-2; TRBD2 is a possible D gene (5 bases). Germline V gene lookup returns CDR1 MDHEN and CDR2 SYDVKM. V lost 3 bases to trimming and J lost 9 bases, with 11 bases between them. This CDR3 is 13 amino acids long. The CDR3 sequence: CASSFRAARELFF. DNA for the CDR3: TGTGCCAGCAGTTTTCGAGCGGCCCGGGAGCTGTTTTTT.

V gene TRBV6-5 combines with J gene TRBJ1-6, with 11 bases identical to TRBD1. J was trimmed by 9 bases and V by 6 bases; bases with no gene match: 4. Germline V gene lookup returns CDR1 MNHEY and CDR2 SVGAGI. This CDR3 has 14 amino acids. The CDR3: CASRRTGGGSPLHF. The CDR3 nucleotides read TGTGCCAGCAGGCGGACAGGGGGCGGTTCACCCCTCCACTTT.

The rearrangement joins TRBV11-2 to TRBJ2-7, with a weak D call TRBD2 (5 bases). CDR1 and CDR2 (germline): SGHAT, FQNNGV. The ends were cut back, 5 bases at V and 3 bases at J, with 14 bases in the middle. The CDR3 runs to 14 residues. The CDR3 is CASSPYGGYYEQYF. The DNA for the CDR3 is TGTGCCAGCAGCCCGTACGGCGGGTACTACGAGCAGTACTTC.

The chain joins TRBV4-3 to TRBJ1-2; D might be TRBD1 (5 bases). This CDR3 spans 16 amino acids. V was clipped by 0 bases and J by 4 bases, with 15 bases between them. Germline V gene sequence: CDR1 LGHNA, CDR2 YSLEER. The CDR3 region is CASSQDRNLGGYGYTF. The CDR3 coding sequence is TGCGCCAGCAGCCAAGATCGCAACTTGGGGGGCTATGGCTACACCTTC.

The rearrangement uses TRBV6-5 and TRBJ2-7; unclear D gene. The CDR3 runs 15 residues. The V gene's germline CDR1 is MNHEY and CDR2 SVGAGI. Trimming stripped 2 bases from V and 0 bases from J, with 11 bases between. CDR3 nucleotides: TGTGCCAGCAGTTACCGTGCGCCGAGCTCCTACGAGCAGTACTTC. It is translated as CASSYRAPSSYEQYF.

The rearrangement links TRBV5-1 to TRBJ2-3; D gene ambiguous. Germline loops: CDR1 SGHRS, CDR2 YFSETQ. The CDR3 extends over 16 amino acids. V lost 0 bases, J lost 0 bases, and 11 bases lay in between. The CDR3 sequence is CASSLERGVSTDTQYF. In nucleotides, the CDR3 is TGCGCCAGCAGCTTGGAGCGCGGAGTTAGCACAGATACGCAGTATTTT.

In DNA, the CDR3 is TGTGCCAACCCAGGGAACTATGGCTACACCTTC. This translates into CANPGNYGYTF. J is TRBJ1-2 and V is TRBV21-1; the tabulated D call, TRBD1, remains unverified against the DNA. TRBV21-1 is a listed pseudogene. The CDR3 covers 11 residues.

CDR3 loop: CASSYTSGSEQYF. CDR3 coding DNA: TGTGCCAGCAGCTATACTAGCGGGAGTGAGCAGTACTTC. The chain joins TRBV7-9 to TRBJ2-7; the match to TRBD2 covers 11 bases. This CDR3 contains 13 residues. Germline V lookup: CDR1 SEHNR, CDR2 FQNEAQ (reference sequence). J gave up 7 bases and V 4 bases, and 3 bases lay outside the gene matches.

About this clone itself: Other DNA sequences in the sample encode the same CDR3. CDR3 loop: CAWTGLAGYNEQFF. Written as DNA, the CDR3 is TGTGCCTGGACCGGACTAGCGGGTTACAATGAGCAGTTCTTC. The chain recombines TRBV30 with TRBJ2-1; TRBD2 agrees at 11 bases. This CDR3 has 14 amino acids. Trimming at V came to 4 bases and at J to 4 bases, leaving 3 bases not matched to a gene. Germline V gene data show CDR1 as GTSNPN and CDR2 as SVGIG (reference sequence).

This sequence joins TRBV28 and TRBJ1-2; unclear D gene. Germline CDR1 is MDHEN and CDR2 is SYDVKM. Deletions cut 6 bases from V and 0 bases from J, with 17 bases between. The CDR3 has 16 amino acids. CDR3 loop: CASSLLNWGANYGYTF. Written as DNA, the CDR3 is TGTGCCAGCAGCCTCTTAAACTGGGGAGCTAACTATGGCTACACCTTC.

The V call is TRBV7-3, the J call TRBJ2-3; 11 bases are shared with TRBD2. V shed 6 bases, J shed 4 bases, and the junction held 6 bases outside the gene matches. Germline V CDR1 and CDR2: SGHTA, FQGTGA. The CDR3 contains 15 residues. Written as DNA, the CDR3 is TGTGCCAGCAGTCTTAGCGGGAGGGCCGCAGATACGCAGTATTTT. Translating it yields CASSLSGRAADTQYF. Combining the CDR3 with reference TRBV7-3 and TRBJ2-3 gives the whole variable domain GAGVSQTPSNKVTEKGKYVELRCDPISGHTALYWYRQSLGQGPEFLIYFQGTGAADDSGLPNDRFFAVRPEGSVSTLKIQRTERGDSAVYLCASSLSGRAADTQYFGPGTRLTVL.

This clone was observed a handful of times. The chain links TRBV4-1 to TRBJ2-7; the match to TRBD2 covers 16 bases. V lost 0 bases to trimming and J lost 1 base; unmatched junction nucleotides: 9. Germline V gene lookup returns CDR1 MGHRA and CDR2 YSYEKL. The length of the CDR3 is 20 residues. CDR3: CASSQDKGTSGRARSYEQYF. The CDR3 coding sequence is TGCGCCAGCAGCCAAGATAAAGGGACTAGCGGGAGGGCCAGATCCTACGAGCAGTACTTC.